This entry lists 27 T cell receptor beta chains sequenced from one sample in a study of blood T cell repertoires in COVID-19. Sequencing used immunoSEQ multiplex PCR; TCRdb keeps in-frame clones, though not all of them. Altogether about 270,000 clones are present, around 89% being singletons, with the ten largest covering over 4%. The sequenced sample was PBMCs or T cells enriched from blood (not recorded which). The receptors come from a woman in her 30s with acute COVID-19.

This clone was observed a few times. The V and J genes are TRBV7-9 and TRBJ2-7, with 8 bases that match TRBD2. This CDR3 comprises 18 residues. V lost 1 base to trimming and J lost 0 bases; unmatched junction nucleotides: 11. Germline CDR1 and CDR2: SEHNR and FQNEAQ (reference sequence). CDR3 DNA: TGTGCCAGCAGCTTAGGGCTAGCGGGCCACAGAAACTCCTACGAGCAGTACTTC. Translation gives CASSLGLAGHRNSYEQYF.

The CDR3 sequence: CASSTISRNYLADEQYF. CDR3 nucleotide sequence: TGTGCCAGCAGTACCATATCCCGGAACTACCTGGCTGACGAGCAGTACTTC. The V gene is TRBV28, the J gene TRBJ2-7; D gene uncertain. The CDR3 runs to 17 residues. CDR1 and CDR2 from the germline V gene are MDHEN and SYDVKM. Trimming left V 5 bases short and J 5 bases short, with 25 bases between.

The rearrangement joins TRBV10-3 to TRBJ2-2, with D tentatively TRBD2 (6 bases). V lost 0 bases and J 4 bases, leaving 9 bases between the germline ends. The CDR3 covers 15 residues. CDR1 is ENHRY, CDR2 SYGVKD, per germline. Written as DNA, the CDR3 is TGTGCCATCAGTGAGTCGGTAGCGGCCACCGGGGAGCTGTTTTTT. Protein sequence: CAISESVAATGELFF.

Here the CDR3 DNA reads TGTGCCGGCCGGGACAGAGAGAACACTGAAGCTTTCTTT. Its protein is CAGRDRENTEAFF. The chain joins TRBV10-3 to TRBJ1-1; TRBD1 aligns across 7 bases. Germline-derived CDR1 and CDR2 are ENHRY and SYGVKD. This CDR3 is 13 amino acids long. V gave up 11 bases and J gave up 1 base; unmatched junction bases: 7.

The chain joins TRBV7-2 to TRBJ2-1, with TRBD1 matching over 8 bases. Germline V CDR1 and CDR2: SGHTA, FQGNSA. The CDR3 extends over 14 amino acids. V lost 5 bases to trimming and J lost 5 bases; unmatched junction nucleotides: 5. The CDR3 is CASSTRQGNNEQFF. CDR3 in DNA: TGTGCCAGCAGCACGCGACAGGGGAACAATGAGCAGTTCTTC.

This chain uses TRBV4-1 with TRBJ2-5; D is ambiguous. Germline CDR1 MGHRA, CDR2 YSYEKL. Trimming left V 1 base short and J 0 bases short, with 12 bases between. CDR3 length: 16 amino acids. The chain's CDR3 is CASSQGGSLYQETQYF. For the CDR3, the DNA is TGCGCCAGCAGCCAAGGTGGCTCTTTGTACCAAGAGACCCAGTACTTC.

V is TRBV28 and J is TRBJ2-1; tentative D call: TRBD2 (6 bases). V shed 6 bases and J shed 8 bases, with 20 bases lying between them. The CDR3 extends over 15 amino acids. The V gene's germline CDR1 is MDHEN and CDR2 SYDVKM. CDR3 sequence reads: CASSTRRATGYEQFF. As DNA, the CDR3 is TGTGCCAGCAGCACTCGGAGGGCGACGGGTTATGAGCAGTTCTTC. The complete variable domain, with remaining parts taken from reference TRBV28 and TRBJ2-1, reads DVKVTQSSRYLVKRTGEKVFLECVQDMDHENMFWYRQDPGLGLRLIYFSYDVKMKEKGDIPEGYSVSREKKERFSLILESASTNQTSMYLCASSTRRATGYEQFFGPGTRLTVL.

This clone showed up just once. The chain combines TRBV2 with TRBJ1-1; D uncertain. With 2 bases removed from V and 5 bases from J, the gap between germline ends came to 12 bases. The germline gives CDR1 SNHLY, CDR2 FYNNEI. CDR3 size: 14 residues. The CDR3 region has the DNA TGTGCCAGCAGTGAACGGCGGGAAGGGACTGAAGCTTTCTTT. Amino acid sequence: CASSERREGTEAFF.

In its sample, this clone was seen once. The chain uses TRBV6-5 and TRBJ2-7; weak D call: TRBD2 (5 bases). This CDR3 has 14 residues. With 8 bases removed from V and 1 base from J, the gap between germline ends came to 15 bases. Germline V gene lookup returns CDR1 MNHEY and CDR2 SVGAGI. The CDR3 loop reads CASRGRERSYEQYF. DNA of the CDR3: TGTGCCAGCCGCGGGCGAGAGAGGTCCTACGAGCAGTACTTC.

The rearrangement uses TRBV11-2 and TRBJ2-7; TRBD2 might be the D (5 bases). Looked up from germline, CDR1 is SGHAT and CDR2 is FQNNGV. The CDR3 has 13 residues. Trimming left V 6 bases short and J 4 bases short, with 13 bases between. The CDR3 protein is CASRPSSRYEQYF. The CDR3 region has the DNA TGTGCCAGCAGGCCTTCTAGCAGGTACGAGCAGTACTTC. Full variable domain (missing parts from reference TRBV11-2 and TRBJ2-7): EAGVAQSPRYKIIEKRQSVAFWCNPISGHATLYWYQQILGQGPKLLIQFQNNGVVDDSQLPKDRFSAERLKGVDSTLKIQPAKLEDSAVYLCASRPSSRYEQYFGPGTRLTVT.

The chain recombines TRBV2 with TRBJ2-7, with 10 nucleotides matching TRBD2. Germline V gene data show CDR1 as SNHLY and CDR2 as FYNNEI. V gave up 6 bases and J gave up 5 bases; unmatched junction bases: 10. The CDR3 contains 15 residues. In nucleotides, the CDR3 is TGTGCCAGCAGGACTAGCGGGTTGGAGTGGAACGAGCAGTACTTC. Translation: CASRTSGLEWNEQYF.

The J gene is TRBJ2-5, the V gene TRBV27, with 7 positions matching TRBD1. Germline V lookup: CDR1 MNHEY, CDR2 SMNVEV (reference sequence). The V gene end was trimmed by 1 base and the J gene end by 2 bases; junction bases not matched to a gene: 7. The CDR3 spans 16 residues. The CDR3 nucleotides are TGTGCCAGCAGTTTATGGGGGTGGGGACAGCAAGAGACCCAGTACTTC. This gives the protein CASSLWGWGQQETQYF.

V usage is TRBV10-1 and J usage is TRBJ2-2; D remains ambiguous. This CDR3 has 13 residues. The germline V gene has CDR1 WNHNN and CDR2 SYGVQD (reference sequence). Trimming stripped 4 bases from V and 6 bases from J, with 9 bases between. This CDR3 reads CASSVIAAGELFF. The CDR3 DNA reads TGCGCCAGCAGTGTTATTGCGGCCGGGGAGCTGTTTTTT.

This sequence joins TRBV9 and TRBJ1-1; D gene uncertain. Germline assignment: CDR1 SGDLS and CDR2 YYNGEE. Trimming took off 0 bases at V and 6 bases at J, with 15 bases between the two ends. This CDR3 has 15 amino acids. The CDR3 DNA reads TGTGCCAGCAGCGTAGGAGAGACACTGGCTCCTGAAGCTTTCTTT. Its protein product is CASSVGETLAPEAFF.

The V and J genes are TRBV3-1 (or the pseudogene TRBV3-2) and TRBJ1-6, with TRBD1 matching 7 bases. CDR1 LGHDT and CDR2 YNNKEL come from the germline V gene (reference sequence). The J segment lost 10 bases and the V segment lost 3 bases, leaving 9 bases of the junction unmatched. This CDR3 region has 15 residues. The CDR3 DNA reads TGTGCCAGCAGCCAGGAACAGGGCAGGGGGTCACCCCTCCACTTT. This translates into CASSQEQGRGSPLHF.

The sample holds one count of this clone. The genes are TRBV18 and TRBJ2-7, with 7 nucleotides matching TRBD2. From germline, CDR1 is KGHSH and CDR2 LQKENI. This CDR3 has 15 residues. V lost 3 bases and J lost 2; bases outside the gene matches: 7. CDR3 nucleotide sequence: TGTGCCAGCTCACCGGGGGGGGTAGGTACCTACGAGCAGTACTTC. It yields the protein CASSPGGVGTYEQYF.

The chain links TRBV18 to TRBJ1-5, with D uncertain. Trimming took off 2 bases at V and 2 bases at J, with 19 bases between the two ends. Per germline, CDR1 KGHSH and CDR2 LQKENI. CDR3 length equals 18 residues. Written as DNA, the CDR3 is TGTGCCAGCTCACCAATAGGAGGCAGGTGGGTCGGCAATCAGCCCCAGCATTTT. This codes for CASSPIGGRWVGNQPQHF.

The table lists this clone with a count of one. V gene TRBV5-5 combines with J gene TRBJ2-7; TRBD2 matches at 8 bases. The germline CDR1 and CDR2 sequences are SGHKS and YYEKEE (reference sequence). V gave up 0 bases and J gave up 6 bases; unmatched junction bases: 5. The CDR3 loop spans 14 amino acids. The CDR3 bases are TGTGCCAGCAGCTTGGTGGCGGGGGGCCTCGAGCAGTACTTC. Translating gives CASSLVAGGLEQYF.

V gene TRBV6-5 combines with J gene TRBJ2-7; 8 bases align to TRBD2. The germline V gene encodes CDR1 MNHEY and CDR2 SVGAGI. The CDR3 length is 15 residues. The V gene end was trimmed by 8 bases and the J gene end by 0 bases; junction bases not matched to a gene: 9. The CDR3 region has the DNA TGTGCCAGCGGGGTAGCGGGGACGGTCTCCTACGAGCAGTACTTC. This gives the protein CASGVAGTVSYEQYF.

This sequence joins TRBV28 and TRBJ2-7, with D maybe TRBD2 (6 bases). The CDR3 is 14 amino acids. Looked up from germline, CDR1 is MDHEN and CDR2 is SYDVKM. Trimming stripped 7 bases from V and 2 bases from J, with 15 bases between. The CDR3 region has the DNA TGTGCCAGCACCCTAGCGAGGGGCCCCTACGAGCAGTACTTC. Encoded protein: CASTLARGPYEQYF.

This chain links TRBV2 with TRBJ2-7; 7 positions agree with TRBD2. CDR1 and CDR2 from the germline V gene are SNHLY and FYNNEI. The ends lost 4 bases at V and 1 base at J; junction bases unmatched: 10. The CDR3 length is 16 residues. The CDR3 coding sequence is TGTGCCAGCAGTGGGTCTTTGAGGGAGGGTTCCTACGAGCAGTACTTC. Amino acid sequence: CASSGSLREGSYEQYF.

V and J are TRBV15 and TRBJ2-3, with D maybe TRBD2 (6 bases). Germline CDR1 and CDR2: LNHNV and YYDKDF (reference sequence). The CDR3 consists of 16 residues. Trimming left V 0 bases short and J 0 bases short, with 10 bases between. DNA of the CDR3: TGTGCCACCAGCAGAGAAGAGGCGGGGAGCACAGATACGCAGTATTTT. This translates into CATSREEAGSTDTQYF.

V gene TRBV4-1 combines with J gene TRBJ2-1; 8 nucleotides line up with TRBD1. CDR3 length equals 17 residues. Trimming at V came to 4 bases and at J to 4 bases, leaving 12 bases not matched to a gene. From germline, CDR1 is MGHRA and CDR2 YSYEKL. Here the CDR3 reads CASSLLEDRERYNEQFF. In DNA, the CDR3 is TGCGCCAGCAGCCTCCTGGAGGACAGGGAGAGGTACAATGAGCAGTTCTTC.

The rearrangement joins TRBV19 to TRBJ2-7; 7 positions match TRBD1. CDR3 length equals 13 residues. Germline V CDR1 and CDR2: LNHDA, SQIVND (reference sequence). V was pared by 3 bases and J by 3 bases, with 2 bases of the junction left unmatched. The CDR3 sequence: CASSMTGIYEQYF. The CDR3 DNA sequence: TGTGCCAGTAGTATGACAGGGATCTACGAGCAGTACTTC.

The chain recombines TRBV30 with TRBJ2-7; maybe TRBD1 (6 bases). Germline V gene data show CDR1 as GTSNPN and CDR2 as SVGIG (reference sequence). The V end lost 3 bases, the J end lost 6 bases, and 12 bases lay between the germline ends. The CDR3 totals 12 residues. The CDR3 is CAWRGDRLEQYF. Here the CDR3 DNA reads TGTGCCTGGAGGGGAGACAGGCTCGAGCAGTACTTC.

This chain uses TRBV5-6 with TRBJ2-1; possible D gene TRBD2, 5 bases. There are 13 residues in the CDR3. With 4 bases removed from V and 8 bases from J, the gap between germline ends came to 13 bases. Looked up from germline, CDR1 is SGHDT and CDR2 is YYEEEE. DNA of the CDR3: TGTGCCAGCAGCCCACCTCTAGCCGATGAGCAGTTCTTC. This translates into CASSPPLADEQFF.

The chain carries TRBV4-1 and TRBJ2-5; weak D call: TRBD1 (5 bases). The CDR3 loop spans 14 amino acids. The germline gives CDR1 MGHRA, CDR2 YSYEKL. V was cut by 0 bases and J by 10 bases, with 15 bases left in between. This chain's CDR3 is CASSQDSGRVDQYF. In DNA, the CDR3 is TGCGCCAGCAGCCAAGATTCGGGCAGGGTCGACCAGTACTTC.